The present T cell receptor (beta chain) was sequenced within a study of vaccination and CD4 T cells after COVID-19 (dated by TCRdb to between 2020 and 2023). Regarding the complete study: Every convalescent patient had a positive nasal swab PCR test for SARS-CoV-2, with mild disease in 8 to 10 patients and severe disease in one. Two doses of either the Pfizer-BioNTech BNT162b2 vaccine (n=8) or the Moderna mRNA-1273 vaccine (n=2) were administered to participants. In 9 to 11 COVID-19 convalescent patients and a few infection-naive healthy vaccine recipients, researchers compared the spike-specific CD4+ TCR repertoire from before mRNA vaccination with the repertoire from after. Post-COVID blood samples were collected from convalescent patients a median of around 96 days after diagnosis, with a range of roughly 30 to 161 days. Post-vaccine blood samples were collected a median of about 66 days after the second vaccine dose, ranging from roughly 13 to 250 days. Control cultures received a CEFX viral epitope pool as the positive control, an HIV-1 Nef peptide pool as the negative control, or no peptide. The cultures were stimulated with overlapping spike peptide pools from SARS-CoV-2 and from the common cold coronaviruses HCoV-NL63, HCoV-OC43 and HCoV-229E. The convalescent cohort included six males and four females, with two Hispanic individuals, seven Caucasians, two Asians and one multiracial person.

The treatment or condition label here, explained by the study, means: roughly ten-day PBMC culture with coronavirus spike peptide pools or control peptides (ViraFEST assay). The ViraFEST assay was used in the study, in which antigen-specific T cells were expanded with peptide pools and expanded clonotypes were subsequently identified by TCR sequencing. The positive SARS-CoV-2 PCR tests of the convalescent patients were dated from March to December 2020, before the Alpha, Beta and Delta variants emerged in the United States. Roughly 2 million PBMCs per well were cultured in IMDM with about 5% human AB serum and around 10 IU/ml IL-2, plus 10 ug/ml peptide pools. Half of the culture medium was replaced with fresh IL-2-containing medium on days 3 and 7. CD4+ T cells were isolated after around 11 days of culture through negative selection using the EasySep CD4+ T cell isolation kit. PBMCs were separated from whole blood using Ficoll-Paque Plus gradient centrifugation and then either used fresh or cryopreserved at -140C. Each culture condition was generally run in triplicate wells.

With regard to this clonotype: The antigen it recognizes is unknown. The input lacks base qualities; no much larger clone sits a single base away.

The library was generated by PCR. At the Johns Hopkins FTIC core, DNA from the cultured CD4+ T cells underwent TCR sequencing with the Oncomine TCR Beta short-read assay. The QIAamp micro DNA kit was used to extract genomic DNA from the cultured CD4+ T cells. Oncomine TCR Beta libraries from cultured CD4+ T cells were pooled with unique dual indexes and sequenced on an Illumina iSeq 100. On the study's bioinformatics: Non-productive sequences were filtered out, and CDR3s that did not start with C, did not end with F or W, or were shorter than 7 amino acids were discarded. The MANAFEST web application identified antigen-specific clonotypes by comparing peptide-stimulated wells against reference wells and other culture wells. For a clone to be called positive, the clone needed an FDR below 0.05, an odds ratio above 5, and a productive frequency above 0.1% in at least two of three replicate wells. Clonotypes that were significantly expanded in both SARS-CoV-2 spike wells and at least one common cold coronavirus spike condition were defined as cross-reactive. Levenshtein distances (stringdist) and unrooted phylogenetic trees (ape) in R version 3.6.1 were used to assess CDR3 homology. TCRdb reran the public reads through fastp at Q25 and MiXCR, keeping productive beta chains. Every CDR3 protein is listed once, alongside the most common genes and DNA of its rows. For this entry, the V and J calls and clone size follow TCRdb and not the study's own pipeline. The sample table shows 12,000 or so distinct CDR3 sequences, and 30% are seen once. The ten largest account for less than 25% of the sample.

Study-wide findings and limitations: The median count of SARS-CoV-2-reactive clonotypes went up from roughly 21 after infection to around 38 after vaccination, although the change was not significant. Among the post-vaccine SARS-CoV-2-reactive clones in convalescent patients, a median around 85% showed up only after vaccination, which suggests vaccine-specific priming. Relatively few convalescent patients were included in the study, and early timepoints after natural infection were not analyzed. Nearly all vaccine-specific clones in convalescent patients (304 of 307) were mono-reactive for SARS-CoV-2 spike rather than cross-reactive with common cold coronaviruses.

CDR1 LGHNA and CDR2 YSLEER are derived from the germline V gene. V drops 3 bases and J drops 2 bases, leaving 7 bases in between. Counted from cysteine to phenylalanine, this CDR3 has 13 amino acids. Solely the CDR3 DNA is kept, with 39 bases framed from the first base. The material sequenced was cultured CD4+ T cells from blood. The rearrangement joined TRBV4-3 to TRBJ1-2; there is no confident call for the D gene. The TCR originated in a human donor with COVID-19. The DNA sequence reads TGCGCCAGCAGCCACGCCCAGAACTATGGCTACACCTTC. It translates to CASSHAQNYGYTF.